The 11 T cell receptor beta chains presented below share a single source sample, sequenced in a study of cytomegalovirus exposure and HLA in healthy donors. TCRdb keeps only in-frame clones here, not all; method: immunoSEQ multiplex PCR. Here the sample spans about 79,000 clones, approximately 93% being singletons. The specimen was PBMCs. The receptors originated from a woman in her 30s in good health and CMV-seronegative.

This chain joins TRBV27 and TRBJ1-2; TRBD1 matches 10 bases. CDR1 is MNHEY and CDR2 is SMNVEV in the germline V gene (reference sequence). This CDR3 contains 13 residues. V shed 6 bases and J 8 bases; nucleotides not matched to a gene: 6. The CDR3 reads CASRKDRGYGYTF. In DNA, the CDR3 is TGTGCCAGCAGAAAGGACAGGGGGTACGGCTACACCTTC.

This chain uses TRBV7-9 with TRBJ2-3; D is unresolved. CDR1 and CDR2 (germline): SEHNR, FQNEAQ (reference sequence). This CDR3 is built from 15 residues. V lost 0 bases and J lost 4, with 11 bases in between. CDR3 amino acids: CASSLASSLADTQYF. The CDR3 nucleotides are TGTGCCAGCAGCTTAGCTTCCAGTCTCGCAGATACGCAGTATTTT.

V gene TRBV27 combines with J gene TRBJ1-2; the match to TRBD1 covers 9 bases. CDR3 length: 18 amino acids. V lost 0 bases, J lost 2 bases, and 10 bases stayed unmatched. Germline CDR1 is MNHEY and CDR2 is SMNVEV (reference sequence). The CDR3 DNA reads as TGTGCCAGCAGTTTATCCGCATACCCTGGACAGGGGAACTATGGCTACACCTTC. The encoded protein is CASSLSAYPGQGNYGYTF.

V usage is TRBV5-1 and J usage is TRBJ1-1; tentative D call: TRBD1 (6 bases). Germline assignment: CDR1 SGHRS and CDR2 YFSETQ. The V end lost 1 base, the J end lost 3 bases, and 10 bases lay between the germline ends. This CDR3 region has 14 residues. CDR3: CASSLLSGDTEAFF. CDR3 nucleotides: TGCGCCAGCAGCTTGTTATCAGGGGACACTGAAGCTTTCTTT.

Comment on this clone: An end of the junction does not agree with germline; a read error may underlie this. This rearrangement joins TRBV30 to TRBJ2-7, with 15 nucleotides matching TRBD2. Germline CDR1 is GTSNPN and CDR2 is SVGIG (reference sequence). The CDR3 has 14 amino acids. CDR3 nucleotides: TGTTCCTGGGGGACTAGCGGGAGGTCCTACGAGCAGTACTTC. Translation gives CSWGTSGRSYEQYF.

This rearrangement joins TRBV5-1 to TRBJ2-5; D might be TRBD1 (6 bases). The CDR3 loop spans 14 amino acids. CDR1 is SGHRS and CDR2 is YFSETQ in the germline V gene. Trimming took 7 bases from V and 4 from J, leaving 17 bases between them. CDR3 residues: CASRLDRLGETQYF. The CDR3 nucleotides are TGCGCCAGCCGCCTTGACAGGTTGGGAGAGACCCAGTACTTC.

This clone was found once. V usage is TRBV28 and J usage is TRBJ1-1; TRBD1 matches at 9 bases. The CDR3 spans 15 residues. With 5 bases clipped from V and 1 base from J, the junction kept 5 bases outside the gene matches. The germline gives CDR1 MDHEN, CDR2 SYDVKM. The CDR3 reads CASSTGDRENTEAFF. The CDR3 DNA follows: TGTGCCAGCAGTACAGGGGACAGGGAGAACACTGAAGCTTTCTTT.

This rearrangement joins TRBV10-3 to TRBJ1-2; D is possibly TRBD1 (6 bases). CDR3 size: 16 residues. CDR1 ENHRY and CDR2 SYGVKD come from the germline V gene. With 3 bases removed from V and 4 bases from J, the gap between germline ends came to 18 bases. Written as DNA, the CDR3 is TGTGCCATCAGTGACCCAACCAGGGGAGGGGGCTATGGCTACACCTTC. Residues: CAISDPTRGGGYGYTF.

V is TRBV5-4 and J is TRBJ1-2; D possibly corresponds to TRBD1 (5 bases). V was cut by 1 base and J by 4 bases, with 17 bases left in between. There are 16 residues in the CDR3. Germline CDR1 is SGHNT and CDR2 is YYREEE (reference sequence). CDR3 region: CASSLPSRVPLYGYTF. In DNA form, the CDR3 reads TGTGCCAGCAGCTTGCCCAGCAGGGTCCCTCTCTATGGCTACACCTTC.

The chain employs TRBV6-5 and TRBJ1-1; possible D gene TRBD1, 5 bases. Germline CDR1 reads MNHEY; CDR2 reads SVGAGI. V was trimmed by 2 bases and J by 6 bases, leaving 13 bases between them. The CDR3 covers 14 residues. The CDR3 nucleotides are TGTGCCAGCAGTTACGCCCAGCTAGGGGCTGAAGCTTTCTTT. It codes for CASSYAQLGAEAFF.

The rearrangement joins TRBV7-9 to TRBJ2-3; 7 bases line up with TRBD1. The V and J ends lost 4 bases and 5 bases, in that order; junction bases with no gene match: 9. Germline V gives CDR1 SEHNR, CDR2 FQNEAQ (reference sequence). The CDR3 is made up of 15 amino acids. CDR3 amino acids: CASSSGQAAVDTQYF. The DNA for the CDR3 is TGTGCCAGCAGCTCCGGACAGGCTGCAGTAGATACGCAGTATTTT.